This T cell receptor beta chain appears in the sequencing data of a study of T cell responses to AZD1222 COVID-19 vaccine. On the study more broadly: Researchers grouped second doses given at about 4 or about 12 weeks into one pool.

The protocol was immunoSEQ multiplex PCR, while the TCRdb copy is restricted to in-frame clones and leaves out a portion. The sample records 150,000 or so clones, 93% being singletons. V was clipped by 5 bases and J by 5 bases; unmatched bases: 8. The CDR3 spans 16 residues. The V gene's germline CDR1 is MDHEN and CDR2 SYDVKM. As to this clone: Its antigen is unidentified.

Study conclusions and caveats: Clonal diversity was possibly underestimated; the donors were predominantly white British and more often female. A rise in Spike-specific TCR breadth and depth followed two AZD1222 doses. Vaccine-associated CD4 TCRs spanned spike, dominant at 160-218 and 743-854.

The receptor's source is an adult in good health. This sample comprised peripheral blood, obtained on day 0 of AZD1222 vaccination. This chain connects TRBV28 to TRBJ2-1; TRBD2 matches 11 bases. The DNA of the CDR3 is TGTGCCAGCAGTCCCTGGGGTAGCGGGAGGGACAATGAGCAGTTCTTC. Its translation is CASSPWGSGRDNEQFF.